This TCR beta chain came from a study of blood T cell repertoires in COVID-19 (dated by TCRdb to the early 2020s). Regarding the research as a whole: Samples from collaborators originated in the United States, Italy and Spain and spanned both the acute and convalescent phases of COVID-19. The prospective study material was composed of cDNA or gDNA derived from T cells, B-cell-depleted T cells, or PBMCs. Subjects who had been exposed to COVID-19, were actively infected with it, or had recovered from it provided the deeply sampled blood TCRbeta repertoires that made up the dataset. The repertoires were released in a freely available public database meant as a resource for research on the immune response to SARS-CoV-2. The samples were drawn from two sources: the first 160 participants of the ongoing ImmuneRACE study, and some 1,300 subjects contributed by 6 global collaborators. A de-identified subject ID, COVID-19 status, age in years and sex were almost always included in the sample metadata. Where HLA class I and class II types were available, the types were taken from metadata supplied by the sample provider, not from assay-based typing.

The CDR3 goes from the cysteine to the phenylalanine over 14 residues. Only the CDR3 part of the read is kept: 42 bases, read in frame from the first base. Via the germline V gene, CDR1 is WSHSY and CDR2 SAAADI. V drops 7 bases and J drops 8 bases, leaving 17 bases in between. This clone was picked up a small number of times. The clone's antigen remains unknown. No qualities accompany the bases; no much larger clone lies one base away. Results the study describes overall, beyond this receptor: The amount of clinical and demographic metadata varied by source and participant and was provided uncurated.

TCRbeta CDR3 regions were amplified from genomic DNA by means of the immunoSEQ Assay, a bias-controlled multiplex PCR. The authors processed their data as follows. Nucleated cell counts per sample were estimated from amplification of reference gene primers within the assay. Sequence reads were collapsed and filtered to measure the absolute abundance of every unique TCRbeta CDR3 rearrangement. Productive Simpson clonality was computed per sample as the square root of Simpson's diversity index over productive rearrangements. Imported from immuneACCESS, the table was reduced by TCRdb to in-frame sequences with V and J called. These copies leave out some clones; in studies compared against another copy, an unresolved V gene accounts for under half, and the cause of the remainder is not known. The V and J calls and clone size were taken over from that table, and D and trimming were inferred from the DNA. The sample has some 48,000 clones on record, 65% to 85% of them singletons. The top ten clones comprise roughly 5% of the sample.

Each collaborating institution followed its own protocols to collect whole blood in K2EDTA tubes. For TCRbeta analysis, collaborator samples were shipped as frozen whole blood, as isolated PBMCs, or as DNA extracted from either sample type. Sequencing was performed on peripheral blood. The TCR sequence derives from a human donor in a cohort sampled during active COVID-19. The chain joins TRBV10-2 to TRBJ1-4; a tentative D call is TRBD1 (5 bases match). The CDR3 corresponds to CASNGGGEGEKLFF. In nucleotide form, the sequence is TGCGCCAGCAACGGTGGAGGGGAGGGAGAAAAACTGTTTTTT.